This T cell receptor (beta chain) comes out of a study of CD8+ T cells in alopecia areata. Study observations and caveats: Normal skin's resident alphabeta T cells are also sequenced in scalp samples. Mouse data revealed clearer TCR sharing than patient data did, a gap possibly tied to HLA. Higher clonality was seen in lesional scalp than in normal scalp, especially in alopecia totalis/universalis.

cDNA prepared by RNA extraction and subsequent reverse transcription served as the template for sequencing. Only in-frame clones appear in the TCRdb table, and some are missing; sequencing was by immunoSEQ multiplex PCR. The data hold approximately 99,000 clones, with 45% to 70% observed a single time. Worth noting for this clone: Its antigen is not known.

V was trimmed by 4 bases and J by 3 bases, leaving 28 bases between them. This CDR3 has 19 amino acids. Germline-derived CDR1 and CDR2 are SGHDT and YYEEEE. Sample: CD8+ T cells sorted from blood. This rearrangement joins TRBV5-6 to TRBJ1-2, with D perhaps matching TRBD1 (5 bases). The sequence was obtained from a human donor in good health. The CDR3 DNA reads TGTGCCAGCAGCCACCGGAGGGGACTGACCTTCTCTGGAGACTATGGCTACACCTTC. This sequence encodes CASSHRRGLTFSGDYGYTF.